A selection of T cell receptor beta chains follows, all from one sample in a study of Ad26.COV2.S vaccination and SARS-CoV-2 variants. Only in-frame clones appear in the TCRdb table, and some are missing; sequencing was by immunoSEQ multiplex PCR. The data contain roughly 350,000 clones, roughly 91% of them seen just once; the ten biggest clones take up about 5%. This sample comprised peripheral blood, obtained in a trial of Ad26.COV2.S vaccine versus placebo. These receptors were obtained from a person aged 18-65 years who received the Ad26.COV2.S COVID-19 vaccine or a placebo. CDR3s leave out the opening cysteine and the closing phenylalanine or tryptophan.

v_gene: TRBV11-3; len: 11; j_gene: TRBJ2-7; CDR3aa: ASSSRDSYEQY
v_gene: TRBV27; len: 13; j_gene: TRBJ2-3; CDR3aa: ASSLKGFRADTQY
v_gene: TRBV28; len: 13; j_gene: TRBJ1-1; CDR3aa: ASSPRDRGNTEAF
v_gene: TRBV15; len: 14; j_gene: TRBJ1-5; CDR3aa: ATSRGDRGSNQPQH
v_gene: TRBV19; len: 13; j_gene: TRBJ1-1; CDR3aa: ASSRNADRVAEAF
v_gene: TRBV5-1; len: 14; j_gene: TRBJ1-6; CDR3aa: ASSFSFDRDNSPLH
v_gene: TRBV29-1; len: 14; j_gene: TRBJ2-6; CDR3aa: SVWGHPKSGANVLT
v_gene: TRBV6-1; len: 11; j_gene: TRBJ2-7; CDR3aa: ASSEGGLTEQY
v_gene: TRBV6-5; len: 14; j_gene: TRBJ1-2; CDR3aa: ASSYSGGETNYGYT
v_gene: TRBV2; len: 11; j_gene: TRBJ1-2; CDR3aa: ASISGSGSGYT